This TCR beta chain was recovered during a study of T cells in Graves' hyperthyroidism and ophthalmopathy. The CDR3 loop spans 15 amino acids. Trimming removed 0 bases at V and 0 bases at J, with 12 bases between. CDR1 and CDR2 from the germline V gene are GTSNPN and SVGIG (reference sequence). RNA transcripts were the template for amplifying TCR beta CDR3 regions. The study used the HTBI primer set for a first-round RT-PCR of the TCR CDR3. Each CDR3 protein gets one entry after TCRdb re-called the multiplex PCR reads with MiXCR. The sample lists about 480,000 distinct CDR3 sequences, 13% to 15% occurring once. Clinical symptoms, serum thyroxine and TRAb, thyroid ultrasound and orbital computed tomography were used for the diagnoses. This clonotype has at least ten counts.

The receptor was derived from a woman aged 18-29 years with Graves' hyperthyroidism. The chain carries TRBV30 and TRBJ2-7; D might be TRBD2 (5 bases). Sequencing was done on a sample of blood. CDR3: CAWSVALGSSYEQYF. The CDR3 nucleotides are TGTGCCTGGAGTGTGGCCCTGGGGAGCTCCTACGAGCAGTACTTC.